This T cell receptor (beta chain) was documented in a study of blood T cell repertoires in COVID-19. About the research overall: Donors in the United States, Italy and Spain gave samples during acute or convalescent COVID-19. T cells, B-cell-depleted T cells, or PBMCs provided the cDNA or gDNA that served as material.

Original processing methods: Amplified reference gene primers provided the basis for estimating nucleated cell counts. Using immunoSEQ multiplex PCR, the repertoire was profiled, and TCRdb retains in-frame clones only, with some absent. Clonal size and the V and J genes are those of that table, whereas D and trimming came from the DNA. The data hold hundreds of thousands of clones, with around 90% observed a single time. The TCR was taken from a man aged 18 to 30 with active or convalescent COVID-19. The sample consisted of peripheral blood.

The CDR3 DNA follows: TGTGCCAGCAGCCCTAGATATACCAGAGAAAACACCATATATTTT. It encodes CASSPRYTRENTIYF. The V and J genes are TRBV7-6 and TRBJ1-3; no clear D gene. V lost 5 bases and J 6 bases, leaving 17 bases between the germline ends. This CDR3 spans 15 amino acids. The germline V gene encodes CDR1 SGHVS and CDR2 FNYEAQ.